The 22 T cell receptor beta chains below all came from one sample that was sequenced in a study of blood T cells in healthy people across ages. For the second PCR, which ran for about 7 to 11 cycles, a sample-barcoded 5' primer and a J-beta primer mix were used. Using its own MiXCR run on the 5' RACE reads, TCRdb lists one record per CDR3 protein. Of under 800,000 distinct CDR3 sequences in the sample, roughly 41% were seen once. Sequenced material: blood. These receptors all come from a woman aged 55-70 years in good health.

This chain links TRBV20-1 with TRBJ2-1; 15 bases are shared with TRBD2. The V gene end was trimmed by 8 bases and the J gene end by 7 bases; junction bases not matched to a gene: 3. Germline lookup yields CDR1 DFQATT and CDR2 SNEGSKA (reference sequence). CDR3 length equals 13 residues. CDR3 sequence reads: CSLGTSGRNEQFF. As DNA, the CDR3 is TGCAGTCTCGGGACTAGCGGGAGGAATGAGCAGTTCTTC.

This clonotype turned up a few times. The gene calls are TRBV28 and TRBJ1-4; D unclear. Germline lookup yields CDR1 MDHEN and CDR2 SYDVKM. V gave up 5 bases and J gave up 0 bases, with 13 bases separating them. The CDR3 consists of 16 residues. The CDR3 loop reads CASSHRTTTTNEKLFF. In nucleotides, the CDR3 is TGTGCCAGCAGTCACCGCACAACTACAACTAATGAAAAACTGTTTTTT.

This CDR3 is CASSFPGGEQFF. In nucleotides, the CDR3 is TGTGCCAGCAGCTTCCCAGGGGGTGAGCAGTTCTTC. The chain combines TRBV7-2 with TRBJ2-1; TRBD1 agrees at 7 bases. This CDR3 region has 12 residues. The germline gives CDR1 SGHTA, CDR2 FQGNSA. Germline trimming cut 3 bases from V and 9 bases from J; bases unmatched to any gene: 2. The full variable domain, with the rest looked up from reference TRBV7-2 and TRBJ2-1, is GAGVSQSPSNKVTEKGKDVELRCDPISGHTALYWYRQSLGQGLEFLIYFQGNSAPDKSGLPSDRFSAERTGGSVSTLTIQRTQQEDSAVYLCASSFPGGEQFFGPGTRLTVL.

J is TRBJ2-2 and V is TRBV5-6; the D gene is possibly TRBD1 (5 bases). This CDR3 spans 16 amino acids. Germline values: CDR1 SGHDT, CDR2 YYEEEE. The ends were cut back, 4 bases at V and 7 bases at J, with 20 bases in the middle. In DNA form, the CDR3 reads TGTGCCAGCAGCGTGGGCTCGTGGGGCGCTGGCGGGGAGCTGTTTTTT. Translation gives CASSVGSWGAGGELFF.

This clonotype was seen once. A much larger clone lies one base from this, so it may be a read error. The gene calls are TRBV4-2 and TRBJ2-5; D remains unclear. Germline V CDR1 and CDR2: LGHNA, YNFKEQ. V lost 0 bases to trimming and J lost 1 base, with 12 bases between them. This CDR3 contains 16 residues. The CDR3 reads CASSQELRWAQETQYF. The CDR3 nucleotides are TGTGCCAGCAGCCAAGAGCTTAGGTGGGCCCAAGAGACCCAGTACTTC.

The chain recombines TRBV7-2 with TRBJ2-3; TRBD2 aligns across 9 bases. The CDR3 has 15 amino acids. The V gene's germline CDR1 is SGHTA and CDR2 FQGNSA. The V gene end was trimmed by 6 bases and the J gene end by 5 bases; junction bases not matched to a gene: 9. The CDR3 sequence: CASRKAGGWGDTQYF. The DNA for the CDR3 is TGTGCCAGCAGGAAAGCGGGGGGCTGGGGAGATACGCAGTATTTT.

This chain uses TRBV7-2 with TRBJ1-5; 7 bases line up with TRBD1. Germline CDR1 SGHTA, CDR2 FQGNSA. V lost 5 bases and J lost 3; bases outside the gene matches: 7. CDR3 length: 15 amino acids. The DNA of the CDR3 is TGTGCCAGCAGCGAGGGACAGTGGGACAATCAGCCCCAGCATTTT. Translation gives CASSEGQWDNQPQHF.

The chain joins TRBV7-3 to TRBJ2-4; D is perhaps TRBD2 (5 bases). The DNA end favors TRBJ2-7, so the J call may be wrong. The germline CDR1 and CDR2 sequences are SGHTA and FQGTGA. The CDR3 has 14 amino acids. The CDR3: CASSSHPGDYEQYF. The CDR3 DNA follows: TGTGCCAGCAGCTCCCATCCCGGGGACTACGAGCAGTACTTC.

The chain has TRBV6-2 or TRBV6-3 and TRBJ2-5, with 11 bases lining up with TRBD2. Germline V gene lookup returns CDR1 MNHEY and CDR2 SVGEGT. Trimming removed 5 bases from V and 2 bases from J; junction bases left unmatched: 7. This CDR3 contains 16 residues. DNA of the CDR3: TGTGCCAGCAGTGGCCTACTAGCGGGGGATCAAGAGACCCAGTACTTC. Amino acid sequence: CASSGLLAGDQETQYF.

The chain employs TRBV9 and TRBJ1-2; a possible D gene is TRBD1 (5 bases). V was shortened by 0 bases and J by 6 bases, with 12 bases between the two germline ends. The CDR3 runs to 14 residues. CDR1 is SGDLS and CDR2 is YYNGEE in the germline V gene. CDR3 in amino acids: CASSVVAGSDGYTF. CDR3 DNA sequence: TGTGCCAGCAGCGTAGTAGCAGGGTCGGATGGCTACACCTTC.

This rearrangement joins TRBV20-1 to TRBJ2-5; perhaps D is TRBD1 or TRBD2 (7 bases each). The CDR3 consists of 16 residues. V was pared by 3 bases and J by 1 base, with 18 bases between. The germline CDR1 and CDR2 sequences are DFQATT and SNEGSKA (reference sequence). The CDR3 DNA follows: TGCAGTGCTAGTGGGGGGAGGGACAGCCTCCAAGAGACCCAGTACTTC. Amino acids: CSASGGRDSLQETQYF.

Details on this clonotype: The CDR3 end shows no conserved phenylalanine or tryptophan, and so a read error is likely. The limits of the CDR3 on the DNA are not certain, so only TCRdb's listed CDR3 is given. V and J are TRBV7-9 and TRBJ1-2; TRBD1 was called by the table and not checked on the DNA. The germline gives CDR1 SEHNR, CDR2 FQNEAQ (reference sequence). The CDR3 is made up of 14 amino acids, end residues included. The CDR3 spells CASSKSGQLYGCTS.

This clonotype was observed a few times. The CDR3 bases are TGCAGCGTTGAAGACAGACAGACGGGGCAGGCAGATACGCAGTATTTT. The encoded protein is CSVEDRQTGQADTQYF. The genes are TRBV29-1 and TRBJ2-3, with D possibly being TRBD1 or TRBD2 (5 bases each). Per germline, CDR1 SQVTM and CDR2 ANQGSEA. With 0 bases removed from V and 4 bases from J, the gap between germline ends came to 17 bases. The CDR3 is made up of 16 amino acids.

This clonotype has just a few counts. Germline is not matched at one junction end, which may reflect a read error. The chain recombines TRBV7-7 with TRBJ2-5, with 8 bases that match TRBD2. The germline gives CDR1 SSHAT, CDR2 FNYEAQ (reference sequence). This CDR3 spans 15 amino acids. CDR3 protein: CASSLGAAGAETQYF. The CDR3 DNA sequence: TGTGCTAGCAGCTTAGGGGCAGCGGGAGCGGAGACCCAGTACTTC.

This clonotype was picked up a small number of times. CDR3 nucleotides: TGCAGCGTTGAATCCCCCGGGGAGCTGTTTTTT. Its protein is CSVESPGELFF. This chain links TRBV29-1 with TRBJ2-2, with D uncertain. The length of the CDR3 is 11 residues. V lost 2 bases to trimming and J lost 6 bases, with 4 bases between them. From germline, CDR1 is SQVTM and CDR2 ANQGSEA.

This clonotype has only a few counts. The chain recombines TRBV9 with TRBJ2-5; D might be TRBD1 (5 bases). Deletions cut 0 bases from V and 5 bases from J, with 14 bases between. CDR3 length: 15 residues. Germline V gene data show CDR1 as SGDLS and CDR2 as YYNGEE. The CDR3 here is CASSVAKGQGETQYF. The CDR3 nucleotides read TGTGCCAGCAGCGTAGCGAAGGGGCAAGGGGAGACCCAGTACTTC.

This clonotype was seen many times. The chain recombines TRBV12-3 or TRBV12-4 with TRBJ2-7, with 8 nucleotides matching TRBD2. J gave up 0 bases and V 0 bases, and 7 bases lay outside the gene matches. This CDR3 spans 17 amino acids. CDR3 bases: TGTGCCAGCAGTTTAGCGCTGGAACTAGCGGCCTCCTACGAGCAGTACTTC. Translation: CASSLALELAASYEQYF.

This clonotype was observed a few times. The CDR3 region is CASSLGDTLRQETQYF. The CDR3 DNA is TGTGCCAGCAGCTTAGGAGATACGCTCCGACAAGAGACCCAGTACTTC. The chain is built from TRBV7-2 and TRBJ2-5; D gene unclear. The germline gives CDR1 SGHTA, CDR2 FQGNSA. Trimming took off 1 base at V and 2 bases at J, with 14 bases between the two ends. CDR3 size: 16 residues.

The chain combines TRBV5-5 with TRBJ1-3, with D unresolved. Germline CDR1 is SGHKS and CDR2 is YYEKEE (reference sequence). The germline V and J ends were trimmed by 4 bases and 2 bases, with 13 bases remaining between them. The CDR3 is made up of 15 amino acids. The CDR3 DNA sequence: TGTGCCAGCAGCACATCGCGGGGTACTGGAAACACCATATATTTT. It yields the protein CASSTSRGTGNTIYF.

J is TRBJ1-5 and V is TRBV7-6; D gene ambiguous. V was clipped by 5 bases and J by 6 bases, with 11 bases between them. The CDR3 loop spans 13 amino acids. From germline, CDR1 is SGHVS and CDR2 FNYEAQ. This CDR3 is CASSPRVGQPQHF. The CDR3 nucleotides read TGTGCCAGCAGCCCTAGGGTGGGTCAGCCCCAGCATTTT.

This chain uses TRBV6-2 or TRBV6-3 with TRBJ2-6; the D is unclear. The germline CDR1 and CDR2 sequences are MNHEY and SVGEGT. The CDR3 loop spans 14 amino acids. The V end was cut by 11 bases, the J end by 0 bases, with 11 bases between. The CDR3 loop reads CAALGSSGANVLTF. The CDR3 DNA sequence: TGTGCCGCTCTCGGTAGCTCTGGGGCCAACGTCCTGACTTTC.

The chain combines TRBV6-2 or TRBV6-3 with TRBJ2-6, with 9 bases matching TRBD1. V was pared by 2 bases and J by 4 bases, with 12 bases of the junction left unmatched. CDR1 is MNHEY, CDR2 SVGEGT, per germline. The CDR3 covers 19 residues. The CDR3 DNA sequence: TGTGCCAGCAGTTACCAGGCCGGGACAGGGAATTCCGGGGCCAACGTCCTGACTTTC. This gives the protein CASSYQAGTGNSGANVLTF.